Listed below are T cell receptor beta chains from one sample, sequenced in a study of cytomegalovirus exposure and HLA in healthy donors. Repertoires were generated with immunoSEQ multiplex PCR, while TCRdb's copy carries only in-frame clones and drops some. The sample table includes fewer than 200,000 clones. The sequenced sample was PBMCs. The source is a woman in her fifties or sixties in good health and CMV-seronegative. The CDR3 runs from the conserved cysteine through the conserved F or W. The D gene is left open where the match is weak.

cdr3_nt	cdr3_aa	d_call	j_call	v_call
TGTGCCACCAAAACGACTAGCCAAACAGATACGCAGTATTTT	CATKTTSQTDTQYF	TRBD2	TRBJ2-3	TRBV7-3
TGCGCCAGCAGCCCGGACAACCAAGAGACCCAGTACTTC	CASSPDNQETQYF	.	TRBJ2-5	TRBV5-1
TGTGCCAGCAGCTTAGGCGGACTCTTGACCTCCTACGAGCAGTACTTC	CASSLGGLLTSYEQYF	.	TRBJ2-7	TRBV7-9
TGTGCCAGCTCACTCGGACAGGGGGAAAATGGCTACACCTTC	CASSLGQGENGYTF	TRBD1	TRBJ1-2	TRBV18
TGTGCCAGCAGCTTATTTGAACTAGCAAAGAGCACAGATACGCAGTATTTT	CASSLFELAKSTDTQYF	.	TRBJ2-3	TRBV7-9
TGTGCCAGCAGCCGGAGCGGGACATCCTACGAGCAGTACTTC	CASSRSGTSYEQYF	.	TRBJ2-7	TRBV4-2
TGCGCCAGCAGCCTCGGGACAGGGAGACTTAATTCACCCCTCCACTTT	CASSLGTGRLNSPLHF	TRBD1	TRBJ1-6	TRBV5-1
TGCAGCGTTGGTCTAGCGGGAGTCTTGGCCGGGGAGCTGTTTTTT	CSVGLAGVLAGELFF	TRBD2	TRBJ2-2	TRBV29-1
TGTGCCAGCAGTAGACCACCGGGGGAGCAGTTCTTC	CASSRPPGEQFF	.	TRBJ2-1	TRBV6-1
TGTGCCAGCAGCCCATCCGGACAGTGGATGAACACTGAAGCTTTCTTT	CASSPSGQWMNTEAFF	.	TRBJ1-1	TRBV9
TGCGCCAGCAGCTTGGTGGGGGGAAGCAATCAGCCCCAGCATTTT	CASSLVGGSNQPQHF	.	TRBJ1-5	TRBV5-1